This TCR beta chain was profiled in a study of technical replicates of blood from a handful of donors. The assay was immunoSEQ multiplex PCR, and TCRdb's table has in-frame clones only and misses some. The sample holds some 80,000 clones; about 90% are singletons and the top ten take roughly 0.27%. This TCR was recovered from a human donor in good health. The material sequenced was T cells isolated from PBMCs.

The chain's CDR3 is CASRARQLSYEQYF. CDR3 in DNA: TGTGCCAGCAGGGCAAGACAGTTGTCCTACGAGCAGTACTTC. The chain combines TRBV6-5 with TRBJ2-7; weak D call: TRBD1 (5 bases). This CDR3 contains 14 residues. V was pared by 6 bases and J by 1 base, with 13 bases between. Germline lookup yields CDR1 MNHEY and CDR2 SVGAGI.